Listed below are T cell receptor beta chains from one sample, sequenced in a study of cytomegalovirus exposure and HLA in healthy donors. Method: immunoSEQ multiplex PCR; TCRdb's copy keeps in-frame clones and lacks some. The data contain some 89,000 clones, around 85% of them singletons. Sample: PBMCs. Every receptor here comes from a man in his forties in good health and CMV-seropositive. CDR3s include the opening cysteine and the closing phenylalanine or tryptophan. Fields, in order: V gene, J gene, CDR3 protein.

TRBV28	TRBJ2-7	CASSHTIAGGYEQYF
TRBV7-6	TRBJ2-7	CASSLPGTGLGEQYF
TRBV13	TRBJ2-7	CASSPGLAPSYEQYF
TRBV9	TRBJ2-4	CASSVSSSGNIQYF
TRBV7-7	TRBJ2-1	CASSLVPSGIDEQFF
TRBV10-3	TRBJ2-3	CAISAPSGSPDTQYF
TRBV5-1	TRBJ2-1	CASSMTSGSNEQFF
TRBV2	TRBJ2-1	CASSGTSLTYNEQFF
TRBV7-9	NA	CASSLAQGEQYF
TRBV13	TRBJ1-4	CASSLGLRVGGLGEKLFF
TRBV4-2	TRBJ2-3	CASSHSQGLAGERDTQYF
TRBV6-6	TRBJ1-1	CASSPTANTEAFF
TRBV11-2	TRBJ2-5	CASSRTEETQYF
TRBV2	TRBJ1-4	CASNAQGAGNEKLFF
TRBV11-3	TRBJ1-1	CASSLGLGGGTEAFF
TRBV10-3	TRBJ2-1	CAIKPGQLKNEQFF
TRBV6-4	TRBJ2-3	CASSPNPPGQGAGDTQYF
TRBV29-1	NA	CSVRQGAYEQYF
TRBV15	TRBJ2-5	CATRTVGAETQYF
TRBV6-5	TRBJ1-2	CASSYSSANPYGYTF
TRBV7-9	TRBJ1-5	CASSQTGDRNQPQHF
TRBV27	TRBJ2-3	CASSSGIGADTQYF
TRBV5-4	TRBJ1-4	CASSFQGTNEKLFF
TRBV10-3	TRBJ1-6	CAISLRGWDSPLHF
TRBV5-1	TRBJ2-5	CASSLFLGTGGTETQYF
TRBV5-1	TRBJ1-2	CASSTRTGLRDYGYTF
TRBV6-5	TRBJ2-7	CASSSQRGYYEQYF
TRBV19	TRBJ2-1	CASWETSGGGNEQFF
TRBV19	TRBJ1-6	CASSPYGQAYNSPLHF
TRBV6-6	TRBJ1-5	CASRLQGGNQPQHF
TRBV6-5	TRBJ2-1	CASRTTGHNEQFF
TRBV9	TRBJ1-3	CASNEGDSGNTIYF
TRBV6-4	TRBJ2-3	CASSDGSGGTDTQYF
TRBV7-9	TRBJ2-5	CASSFMRERQETQYF
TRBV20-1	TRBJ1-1	CSASWERWAFF
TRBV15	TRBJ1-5	CATSRGDRGDQPQHF
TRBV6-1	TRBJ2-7	CASSEVAGSDEQYF
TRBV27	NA	CASSRTIGNYEQYF
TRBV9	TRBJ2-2	CASSAPQDAGLNTGELFF
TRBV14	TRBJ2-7	CASSQRGGSHSYEQYF
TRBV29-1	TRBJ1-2	CSAGARGGYGYTF
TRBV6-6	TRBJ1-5	CASRTGDQPQHF
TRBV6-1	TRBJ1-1	CASSPLTGNTEAFF
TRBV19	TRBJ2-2	CASSIQTLLAANTGELFF
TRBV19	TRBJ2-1	CASNTRGGGNTSGRMNEQFF
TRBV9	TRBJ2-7	CASSVDRANYEQYF
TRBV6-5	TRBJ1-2	CASSYTGQGLYGYTF
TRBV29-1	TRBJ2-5	CSVRGTGGYQETQYF